A single sample is the source of the 5 T cell receptor beta chains below, sequenced in a study of cytomegalovirus exposure and HLA in healthy donors. PCR was performed using 60 Vbeta and 13 Jbeta primers. The protocol was immunoSEQ multiplex PCR, while the TCRdb copy is restricted to in-frame clones and leaves out a portion. The data show approximately 190,000 clones, 80% to 85% seen once. Sequenced material: PBMCs. The receptors come from a man aged 40-49 years in good health and CMV-seropositive.

This clone was detected only a few times. The chain carries TRBV6-5 and TRBJ2-3; TRBD2 might be the D (6 bases). Germline CDR1 MNHEY, CDR2 SVGAGI. V was pared by 3 bases and J by 3 bases, with 13 bases between. The CDR3 contains 15 residues. DNA of the CDR3: TGTGCCAGCAGTTATTGGGGGGAAGCAACAGATACGCAGTATTTT. As protein: CASSYWGEATDTQYF.

The chain carries TRBV15 and TRBJ1-1; D perhaps matches TRBD1 (5 bases). Germline CDR1 and CDR2: LNHNV and YYDKDF (reference sequence). The length of the CDR3 is 16 residues. The germline V and J ends were trimmed by 0 bases and 4 bases, with 15 bases remaining between them. DNA for the CDR3: TGTGCCACCAGCAGAGATCTGGTAATGGGGGGCACTGAAGCTTTCTTT. Protein: CATSRDLVMGGTEAFF.

The rearrangement uses TRBV5-6 and TRBJ2-1, with 12 bases that match TRBD1. CDR1 is SGHDT and CDR2 is YYEEEE in the germline V gene. The CDR3 spans 15 residues. With V trimmed by 0 bases and J by 9 bases, 4 bases remained unmatched. CDR3 bases: TGTGCCAGCAGCTTGGGTGGGACAGGGGGCATTGAGCAGTTCTTC. This encodes CASSLGGTGGIEQFF.

The V and J genes are TRBV7-2 and TRBJ2-1, with 9 bases that match TRBD2. The CDR3 runs 16 residues. Germline CDR1 is SGHTA and CDR2 is FQGNSA. V shed 5 bases and J 9 bases; nucleotides not matched to a gene: 14. The CDR3 DNA reads as TGTGCCAGCAGCCTGGACCCCCAAGCGGGGGGCTTTGAGCAGTTCTTC. This gives the protein CASSLDPQAGGFEQFF.

The chain links TRBV7-2 to TRBJ2-3; D remains ambiguous. Germline CDR1 and CDR2: SGHTA and FQGNSA. The CDR3 has 14 residues. Trimming removed 2 bases from V and 4 bases from J, with 10 bases in between. This CDR3 reads CASSLQAPPDTQYF. The CDR3 region has the DNA TGTGCCAGCAGCTTACAGGCCCCACCAGATACGCAGTATTTT.